Listed below are T cell receptor beta chains from one sample, sequenced in a study of neurological immune-mediated disorders. One entry per CDR3 protein, called by TCRdb with MiXCR from the 5' RACE reads. Of 67,000 or so distinct CDR3 sequences listed, approximately 15% are singletons. The sequenced sample was PBMCs. These receptor sequences come from a female donor with HTLV-1-associated myelopathy (HAM/TSP). Each CDR3 is given with its conserved first and last residue. A D gene is named only where the DNA matches it firmly. Clone size is stated in some rows and not others, as once, few, many or a class when expanded.

TRBJ2-3 TRBV12-3/TRBV12-4 NA NA CASSLETPDTQYF TGTGCCAGCAGTCTAGAGACCCCAGATACGCAGTATTTT
TRBJ2-3 TRBV28 NA many CASSTISRVRSDTQYF TGTGCCAGCAGCACCATCTCCCGGGTCCGGTCGGATACGCAGTATTTT
TRBJ2-3 TRBV29-1 NA many CSVGPRVGRTDTQYF TGCAGCGTCGGGCCCCGGGTAGGACGTACAGATACGCAGTATTTT
TRBJ2-1 TRBV28 NA many CASKSRRESLDEQFF TGTGCCAGCAAATCCCGCAGGGAGAGTCTCGATGAGCAGTTCTTC
TRBJ2-1 TRBV7-2 TRBD1 many CASSKRGGQGDNEQFF TGTGCCAGCAGCAAAAGGGGAGGACAGGGAGATAATGAGCAGTTCTTC
TRBJ2-6 TRBV29-1 NA many CSVATISGANVLTF TGCAGCGTAGCGACCATCTCTGGGGCCAACGTCCTGACTTTC
TRBJ2-6 TRBV10-3 NA many CAIAGGSGANVLTF TGTGCCATCGCTGGGGGCTCTGGGGCCAACGTCCTGACTTTC
TRBJ2-7 TRBV9 NA many CASSPRRGEQYF TGTGCCAGCAGCCCGCGGAGGGGCGAGCAGTACTTC
TRBJ2-2 TRBV6-5 NA many CASSQRGLTGELFF TGTGCCAGCAGCCAGAGAGGGTTAACCGGGGAGCTGTTTTTT
TRBJ2-1 TRBV28 NA many CASSPPVGREQFF TGTGCCAGCAGTCCCCCGGTCGGACGAGAGCAGTTCTTC
TRBJ2-5 TRBV18 TRBD1 many CASSPQQGAMTQYF TGTGCCAGCTCACCCCAACAGGGGGCGATGACCCAGTACTTC
TRBJ1-1 TRBV7-9 NA many CASSLVAGSLSEAFF TGTGCCAGCAGCTTAGTGGCGGGCTCGTTATCTGAAGCTTTCTTT
TRBJ1-5 TRBV20-1 TRBD1 medium-sized CSAATGVSNQPQHF TGCAGTGCTGCGACAGGGGTTAGCAATCAGCCCCAGCATTTT
TRBJ2-1 TRBV11-2 NA NA CASSLSSANEQFF TGTGCCAGCAGCCTCAGTAGTGCCAATGAGCAGTTCTTC
TRBJ2-2 TRBV28 NA many CASSSCGELFF TGTGCCAGCAGTAGTTGCGGGGAGCTGTTTTTT
TRBJ1-5 TRBV12-3/TRBV12-4 NA many CASSFALRQPQHF TGTGCCAGCAGTTTCGCACTGCGCCAGCCCCAGCATTTT
TRBJ2-5 TRBV28 NA NA CASSLLVTQETQYF TGTGCCAGCAGTTTATTAGTAACCCAAGAGACCCAGTACTTC
TRBJ2-5 TRBV18 TRBD2 many CASSLLSGGETQYF TGTGCCAGCTCACTACTAAGCGGGGGAGAGACCCAGTACTTC
TRBJ2-7 TRBV12-3/TRBV12-4 NA NA CASRGGRSRDPAPYEQYF TGTGCCAGCAGGGGTGGGAGGTCCCGGGACCCGGCGCCCTACGAGCAGTACTTC
TRBJ2-5 TRBV18 NA many CASSPYPGRSSQYF TGTGCCAGCTCACCTTATCCGGGACGCTCTTCCCAGTACTTC
TRBJ2-7 TRBV5-6 TRBD2 NA CASSQSGGLAGYEQYF TGTGCCAGCAGCCAGAGTGGAGGACTAGCGGGCTACGAGCAGTACTTC
TRBJ2-5 TRBV11-2 NA NA CASSSDFQETQYF TGTGCCAGCAGCTCAGACTTCCAAGAGACCCAGTACTTC
TRBJ2-1 TRBV6-5 NA many CASSRQSEQFF TGTGCCAGCAGTAGACAGTCAGAGCAGTTCTTC
TRBJ2-7 TRBV6-2/TRBV6-3 NA many CASSIALGLAGITYEQYF TGTGCCAGCAGTATCGCCCTCGGCCTCGCGGGGATCACCTACGAGCAGTACTTC
TRBJ2-1 TRBV2 NA few CASSERRGPSSYNEQFF TGTGCCAGCAGTGAAAGGAGGGGGCCTAGCTCCTACAATGAGCAGTTCTTC
TRBJ2-4 TRBV7-2 TRBD1 many CASSTDRNIQYF TGTGCCAGCAGCACGGACAGGAACATTCAGTACTTC
TRBJ2-1 TRBV7-9 NA NA CASGLRETVNNEQFF TGTGCCAGCGGCCTTAGGGAAACCGTTAACAATGAGCAGTTCTTC
TRBJ2-1 TRBV18 NA many CASSPSGGGSYNEQFF TGTGCCAGCTCACCATCCGGGGGCGGGTCCTACAATGAGCAGTTCTTC
TRBJ2-2 TRBV6-6 NA many CASIYRVTGELFF TGTGCCAGCATCTACAGGGTTACCGGGGAGCTGTTTTTT
TRBJ2-1 TRBV5-1 TRBD2 many CASSSRGSGDYNEQFF TGCGCCAGCAGTTCTCGGGGTAGCGGGGACTACAATGAGCAGTTCTTC
TRBJ2-3 TRBV4-1 NA many CASSQDGPPDTQYF TGCGCCAGCAGCCAAGACGGCCCCCCAGATACGCAGTATTTT
TRBJ2-5 TRBV10-3 NA medium-sized CAISGQGETQYF TGTGCCATCAGTGGGCAGGGGGAGACCCAGTACTTC
TRBJ2-7 TRBV5-1 TRBD1 many CASSPGTGGAEQYF TGCGCCAGCAGCCCCGGGACAGGGGGTGCCGAGCAGTACTTC
TRBJ2-5 TRBV12-3/TRBV12-4 NA many CASTEDLEETQYF TGTGCCAGCACCGAGGACTTAGAAGAGACCCAGTACTTC
TRBJ2-7 TRBV12-3/TRBV12-4 NA once CASSFGGTGSYEQYF TGTGCCAGCAGTTTCGGGGGGACAGGATCCTACGAGCAGTACTTC
TRBJ2-3 TRBV6-2/TRBV6-3 TRBD2 NA CASSYYRLAGETDTQYF TGTGCCAGCAGTTACTACCGACTAGCGGGGGAGACAGATACGCAGTATTTT
TRBJ2-5 TRBV28 NA many CASSTDETQYF TGTGCCAGCAGTACGGATGAGACCCAGTACTTC
TRBJ1-2 TRBV9 NA many CASSVGATYYGYTF TGTGCCAGCAGCGTAGGGGCAACGTACTATGGCTACACCTTC
TRBJ1-6 TRBV5-1 TRBD1 many CASSLEAGQANSPLHF TGCGCCAGCAGCTTGGAGGCGGGACAGGCCAATTCACCCCTCCACTTT
TRBJ2-3 TRBV14 TRBD2 once CASSQDLWRGETDTQYF TGTGCCAGCAGCCAAGATCTGTGGCGGGGGGAGACAGATACGCAGTATTTT
TRBJ1-2 TRBV27 NA NA CASSLRDTNGYTF TGTGCCAGCAGTTTAAGGGACACCAATGGCTACACCTTC
TRBJ2-4 TRBV7-2 TRBD1 many CASSPGTGRVKNIQYF TGTGCCAGCAGCCCAGGGACAGGGAGAGTCAAAAACATTCAGTACTTC
TRBJ2-5 TRBV9 NA many CASSVESGGGLTTQYF TGTGCCAGCAGCGTAGAGTCCGGGGGCGGACTTACGACCCAGTACTTC
TRBJ2-1 TRBV5-1 NA many CASSQSTGTHNNEQFF TGCGCCAGCAGCCAAAGTACCGGGACCCATAACAATGAGCAGTTCTTC
TRBJ2-2 TRBV5-1 TRBD1 many CASSSPDRGLVGELFF TGCGCCAGCAGCTCGCCGGACAGGGGGCTGGTCGGGGAGCTGTTTTTT
TRBJ1-5 TRBV28 NA NA CASSPLVGSNQPQHF TGTGCCAGCAGCCCCCTAGTCGGCAGCAATCAGCCCCAGCATTTT
TRBJ2-3 TRBV5-1 NA many CASSLFRNTDTQYF TGCGCCAGCAGCTTATTCCGGAACACAGATACGCAGTATTTT